The 17 T cell receptor beta chains in this list originate from one sample, sequenced in a study of CD8 T cells in ankylosing spondylitis. Whole-study results and caveats: In ankylosing spondylitis blood, a motif of eight highly homologous TCR beta variants appeared characteristic.

No cognate antigen is known for these TCRs. TCRdb itself ran the 5' RACE reads through MiXCR, one entry per CDR3 protein. The sample lists a few hundred thousand distinct CDR3 sequences; less than 9.5% were seen once. The sample comprised blood, either unsorted or a sorted T cell fraction (not recorded which). Every receptor here comes from a male donor with ankylosing spondylitis.

The rearrangement joins TRBV5-5 to TRBJ1-5; perhaps TRBD1 as D (5 bases). The CDR3 length is 14 residues. Germline values: CDR1 SGHKS, CDR2 YYEKEE (reference sequence). With 4 bases removed from V and 5 bases from J, the gap between germline ends came to 13 bases. The CDR3 nucleotides read TGTGCCAGCAGCCGCTCGGACAACGATCAGCCCCAGCATTTT. Translation: CASSRSDNDQPQHF.

The V gene is TRBV18, the J gene TRBJ2-1; D may be TRBD2 (5 bases). CDR3 size: 12 residues. Trimming removed 2 bases from V and 10 bases from J, with 9 bases in between. Per germline, CDR1 KGHSH and CDR2 LQKENI. Here the CDR3 reads CASSPSGGEQFF. The DNA for the CDR3 is TGTGCCAGCTCACCATCAGGAGGCGAGCAGTTCTTC.

This clonotype was picked up a small number of times. The rearrangement uses TRBV19 and TRBJ1-5, with D unclear. This CDR3 is built from 14 residues. CDR1 is LNHDA and CDR2 is SQIVND in the germline V gene (reference sequence). V was clipped by 7 bases and J by 5 bases, with 15 bases between them. DNA for the CDR3: TGTGCCAGTACCGGACCCCGGAATGATCAGCCCCAGCATTTT. This gives the protein CASTGPRNDQPQHF. Together with reference TRBV19 and TRBJ1-5, the CDR3 gives the full variable domain: DGGITQSPKYLFRKEGQNVTLSCEQNLNHDAMYWYRQDPGQGLRLIYYSQIVNDFQKGDIAEGYSVSREKKESFPLTVTSAQKNPTAFYLCASTGPRNDQPQHFGDGTRLSIL.

This clonotype was detected a few times. J is TRBJ2-1 and V is TRBV7-3; D remains ambiguous. Trimming took 5 bases from V and 0 from J, leaving 11 bases between them. Germline loops: CDR1 SGHTA, CDR2 FQGTGA. This CDR3 has 15 amino acids. The CDR3 here is CASSPYRSSYNEQFF. The CDR3 bases are TGTGCCAGCAGCCCCTACAGAAGCTCCTACAATGAGCAGTTCTTC. The full variable domain, in which reference TRBV7-3 and TRBJ2-1 provide the parts outside the CDR3, is GAGVSQTPSNKVTEKGKYVELRCDPISGHTALYWYRQSLGQGPEFLIYFQGTGAADDSGLPNDRFFAVRPEGSVSTLKIQRTERGDSAVYLCASSPYRSSYNEQFFGPGTRLTVL.

This clonotype was observed a handful of times. The CDR3 sequence is CASSLPGGVQPQHF. The CDR3 DNA reads TGTGCCAGCAGCTTACCAGGGGGCGTTCAGCCCCAGCATTTT. This chain uses TRBV7-2 with TRBJ1-5; 8 bases align to TRBD1. The J segment lost 6 bases and the V segment lost 2 bases, leaving 3 bases of the junction unmatched. Per the germline V gene, CDR1 is SGHTA and CDR2 is FQGNSA. This CDR3 has 14 amino acids.

This clonotype was counted a few times. The rearrangement links TRBV28 to TRBJ2-7, with 8 bases aligning to TRBD2. V was clipped by 3 bases and J by 1 base; unmatched bases: 5. Looked up from germline, CDR1 is MDHEN and CDR2 is SYDVKM. The CDR3 covers 15 residues. The DNA for the CDR3 is TGTGCCAGCAGTTTTGGAGCGGGAGAGTCCTACGAGCAGTACTTC. This codes for CASSFGAGESYEQYF.

This clonotype showed up many times. This chain connects TRBV20-1 to TRBJ2-7; 7 nucleotides align to TRBD1. Germline-derived CDR1 and CDR2 are DFQATT and SNEGSKA (reference sequence). The length of the CDR3 is 14 residues. Trimming cost V 6 bases and J 0 bases; bases outside gene matches: 8. CDR3 loop: CSAPGTDYSYEQYF. CDR3 nucleotide sequence: TGCAGTGCCCCTGGGACAGACTACTCCTACGAGCAGTACTTC.

V is TRBV20-1 and J is TRBJ2-7; TRBD1 might be the D (5 bases). The CDR3 consists of 14 residues. Germline V gene lookup returns CDR1 DFQATT and CDR2 SNEGSKA (reference sequence). V was trimmed by 5 bases and J by 0 bases, leaving 14 bases between them. CDR3 nucleotides: TGCAGTGCTGACAGCGACCACAGCTCCTACGAGCAGTACTTC. Residues: CSADSDHSSYEQYF.

This chain links TRBV11-3 with TRBJ2-2; D may be TRBD2 (6 bases). CDR3 length equals 14 residues. The ends were cut back, 5 bases at V and 4 bases at J, with 11 bases in the middle. Germline CDR1 reads SGHNT; CDR2 reads YENEEA. The CDR3 sequence: CASSLRSGTGELFF. The CDR3 region has the DNA TGTGCCAGCAGCCTCCGTAGCGGCACCGGGGAGCTGTTTTTT.

This clonotype appeared a few times. The chain carries TRBV29-1 and TRBJ1-4; no firm D call. Germline V lookup: CDR1 SQVTM, CDR2 ANQGSEA. Trimming shortened V by 6 bases and J by 5 bases, and 13 bases separated the two germline ends. The CDR3 is 13 residues long. The CDR3 bases are TGCAGCGTGAGGAAGACGGAGAATGAAAAACTGTTTTTT. Protein sequence: CSVRKTENEKLFF.

The rearrangement links TRBV15 to TRBJ1-1, with D unresolved. CDR1 is LNHNV and CDR2 is YYDKDF in the germline V gene (reference sequence). The CDR3 runs to 15 residues. Trimming pared 3 bases from V and 5 bases from J, leaving 16 bases between. CDR3 bases: TGTGCCACCAGCAGGGGAACCAGCGAGGGTACTGAAGCTTTCTTT. It specifies CATSRGTSEGTEAFF.

This clonotype has more than one count but fewer than ten. The chain joins TRBV7-3 to TRBJ2-1, with TRBD2 matching over 8 bases. The CDR3 consists of 15 residues. CDR1 and CDR2 from the germline V gene are SGHTA and FQGTGA. With 3 bases clipped from V and 1 base from J, the junction kept 2 bases outside the gene matches. The CDR3 region is CASSFSSGSYNEQFF. The CDR3 DNA sequence: TGTGCCAGCAGCTTCTCTAGCGGGTCCTACAATGAGCAGTTCTTC.

The chain has TRBV5-1 and TRBJ2-1; TRBD2 matches at 14 bases. Germline V CDR1 and CDR2: SGHRS, YFSETQ. After removal of 3 bases from V and 8 bases from J, the junction contained 7 bases not matched to a gene. The CDR3 has 16 residues. The CDR3 coding sequence is TGCGCCAGCAGCTCCGGGACTAGCGGGAGTTGGGATGAGCAGTTCTTC. This codes for CASSSGTSGSWDEQFF.

This clonotype was observed a few times. The V gene is TRBV11-1, the J gene TRBJ2-7; no clear D gene. With 4 bases removed from V and 5 bases from J, the gap between germline ends came to 24 bases. The CDR3 sequence is 17 residues long. Looked up from germline, CDR1 is SGHAT and CDR2 is FQDESV (reference sequence). The CDR3: CASSSKIEPWLWNEQYF. CDR3 coding DNA: TGTGCCAGCAGCTCAAAAATTGAACCCTGGCTCTGGAACGAGCAGTACTTC.

The rearrangement links TRBV27 to TRBJ2-1; 7 positions agree with TRBD1. The germline V gene encodes CDR1 MNHEY and CDR2 SMNVEV (reference sequence). Trimming took 5 bases from V and 4 from J; bases not matched to a gene: 5. The CDR3 is 14 amino acids. CDR3 in DNA: TGTGCCAGCAGTCCGACAGGGTGGTACAATGAGCAGTTCTTC. Its translation: CASSPTGWYNEQFF.

The table lists this clonotype with many counts. This rearrangement joins TRBV4-1 to TRBJ2-7, with 9 bases aligning to TRBD2. Trimming took 3 bases from V and 3 from J; bases not matched to a gene: 6. This CDR3 is 15 amino acids long. Germline values: CDR1 MGHRA, CDR2 YSYEKL. The CDR3, as DNA: TGCGCCAGCAGCCATCAATCTAGCGGGAACTACGAGCAGTACTTC. Translating gives CASSHQSSGNYEQYF.

This clonotype came up many times. This chain links TRBV28 with TRBJ1-6; D unresolved. Trimming removed 6 bases from V and 6 bases from J, with 15 bases in between. The CDR3 is 15 residues long. CDR1 MDHEN and CDR2 SYDVKM come from the germline V gene. Here the CDR3 reads CASSVTLQLNSPLHF. The CDR3 nucleotides read TGTGCCAGCAGCGTGACGCTCCAGCTTAATTCACCCCTCCACTTT.